This T cell receptor beta chain comes out of a study of blood T cell repertoires in COVID-19 (dated by TCRdb to 2020 to 2022). Background for the entire study: Samples covering the acute and convalescent phases of COVID-19 were provided by collaborators in the United States, Italy and Spain. The prospective study material was composed of cDNA or gDNA derived from T cells, B-cell-depleted T cells, or PBMCs. Subjects who had been exposed to COVID-19, were actively infected with it, or had recovered from it provided the deeply sampled blood TCRbeta repertoires that made up the dataset. A freely available public database, intended as a resource for researchers studying the immune response to SARS-CoV-2, is where the repertoires were released. Samples were obtained from the ongoing ImmuneRACE study (first 160 participants) and from about 1,300 subjects provided by 6 global collaborators. Nearly every sample came with metadata listing a de-identified subject ID, COVID-19 status, age in years and sex. Where HLA class I and class II types were available, the types were taken from metadata supplied by the sample provider, not from assay-based typing.

CDR1 and CDR2, looked up from the germline V gene (reference sequence), are GTSNPN and SVGIG. The junction shows trimming of 5 bases on V and 1 base on J, plus 12 bases between the germline ends. The cysteine opens and the phenylalanine closes a CDR3 of 13 amino acids. Solely the CDR3 DNA is kept, with 39 bases framed from the first base. The immunoSEQ Assay, a bias-controlled multiplex PCR, was used to amplify TCRbeta CDR3 regions from genomic DNA. Regarding the original processing steps: The number of nucleated cells in each sample was estimated from the amplification of reference gene primers within the assay. To quantify the absolute abundance of each unique TCRbeta CDR3 rearrangement, sequence reads were collapsed and filtered. For each sample, productive Simpson clonality was calculated by taking the square root of Simpson's diversity index across productive rearrangements. Here the immuneACCESS table is served through TCRdb, limited to in-frame sequences with V and J called. Missing clones are a known gap in these copies; in checked studies unresolved V genes cover under half, and the rest lacks a known reason. Clone size and V and J calls were adopted from that table, with D and trimming inferred from the DNA. The sample table records 70,000 or so clones; around nine tenths of these occur just once. The ten largest clones represent around 9.1% of the sample.

Each collaborating institution followed its own protocols to collect whole blood in K2EDTA tubes. For TCRbeta analysis, collaborators shipped samples as frozen whole blood, isolated PBMCs, or DNA extracted from either of those sample types. This clone was counted once. Its antigen has not been determined. Per-nucleotide qualities are absent, and no much larger clonotype sits a single base away. On the study overall, not on this receptor specifically: How much clinical and demographic metadata was included differed by source and by participant, and the metadata was provided uncurated.

The source material was peripheral blood. The source of this sequence is a human donor in a cohort sampled during active COVID-19. The chain links TRBV30 with TRBJ2-7; TRBD1 is possibly the D segment (6 matching bases). CDR3 loop: CAWDTQGSYEQYF. The nucleotide sequence is given as TGTGCCTGGGACACCCAGGGGTCCTACGAGCAGTACTTC.